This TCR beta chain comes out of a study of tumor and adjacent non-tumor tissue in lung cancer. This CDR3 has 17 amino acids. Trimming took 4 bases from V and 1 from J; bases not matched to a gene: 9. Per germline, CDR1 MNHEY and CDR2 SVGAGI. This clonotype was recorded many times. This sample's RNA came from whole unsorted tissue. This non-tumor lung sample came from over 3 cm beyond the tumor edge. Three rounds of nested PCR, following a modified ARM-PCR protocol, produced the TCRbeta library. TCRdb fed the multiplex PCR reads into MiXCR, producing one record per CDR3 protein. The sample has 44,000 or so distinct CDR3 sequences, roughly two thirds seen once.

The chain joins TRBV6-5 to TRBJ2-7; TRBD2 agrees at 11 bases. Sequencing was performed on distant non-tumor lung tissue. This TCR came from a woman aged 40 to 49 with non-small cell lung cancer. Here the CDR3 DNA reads TGTGCCAGCAGTTCCACGACTAGCGGGGCCCCTTCCTACGAGCAGTACTTC. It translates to CASSSTTSGAPSYEQYF.